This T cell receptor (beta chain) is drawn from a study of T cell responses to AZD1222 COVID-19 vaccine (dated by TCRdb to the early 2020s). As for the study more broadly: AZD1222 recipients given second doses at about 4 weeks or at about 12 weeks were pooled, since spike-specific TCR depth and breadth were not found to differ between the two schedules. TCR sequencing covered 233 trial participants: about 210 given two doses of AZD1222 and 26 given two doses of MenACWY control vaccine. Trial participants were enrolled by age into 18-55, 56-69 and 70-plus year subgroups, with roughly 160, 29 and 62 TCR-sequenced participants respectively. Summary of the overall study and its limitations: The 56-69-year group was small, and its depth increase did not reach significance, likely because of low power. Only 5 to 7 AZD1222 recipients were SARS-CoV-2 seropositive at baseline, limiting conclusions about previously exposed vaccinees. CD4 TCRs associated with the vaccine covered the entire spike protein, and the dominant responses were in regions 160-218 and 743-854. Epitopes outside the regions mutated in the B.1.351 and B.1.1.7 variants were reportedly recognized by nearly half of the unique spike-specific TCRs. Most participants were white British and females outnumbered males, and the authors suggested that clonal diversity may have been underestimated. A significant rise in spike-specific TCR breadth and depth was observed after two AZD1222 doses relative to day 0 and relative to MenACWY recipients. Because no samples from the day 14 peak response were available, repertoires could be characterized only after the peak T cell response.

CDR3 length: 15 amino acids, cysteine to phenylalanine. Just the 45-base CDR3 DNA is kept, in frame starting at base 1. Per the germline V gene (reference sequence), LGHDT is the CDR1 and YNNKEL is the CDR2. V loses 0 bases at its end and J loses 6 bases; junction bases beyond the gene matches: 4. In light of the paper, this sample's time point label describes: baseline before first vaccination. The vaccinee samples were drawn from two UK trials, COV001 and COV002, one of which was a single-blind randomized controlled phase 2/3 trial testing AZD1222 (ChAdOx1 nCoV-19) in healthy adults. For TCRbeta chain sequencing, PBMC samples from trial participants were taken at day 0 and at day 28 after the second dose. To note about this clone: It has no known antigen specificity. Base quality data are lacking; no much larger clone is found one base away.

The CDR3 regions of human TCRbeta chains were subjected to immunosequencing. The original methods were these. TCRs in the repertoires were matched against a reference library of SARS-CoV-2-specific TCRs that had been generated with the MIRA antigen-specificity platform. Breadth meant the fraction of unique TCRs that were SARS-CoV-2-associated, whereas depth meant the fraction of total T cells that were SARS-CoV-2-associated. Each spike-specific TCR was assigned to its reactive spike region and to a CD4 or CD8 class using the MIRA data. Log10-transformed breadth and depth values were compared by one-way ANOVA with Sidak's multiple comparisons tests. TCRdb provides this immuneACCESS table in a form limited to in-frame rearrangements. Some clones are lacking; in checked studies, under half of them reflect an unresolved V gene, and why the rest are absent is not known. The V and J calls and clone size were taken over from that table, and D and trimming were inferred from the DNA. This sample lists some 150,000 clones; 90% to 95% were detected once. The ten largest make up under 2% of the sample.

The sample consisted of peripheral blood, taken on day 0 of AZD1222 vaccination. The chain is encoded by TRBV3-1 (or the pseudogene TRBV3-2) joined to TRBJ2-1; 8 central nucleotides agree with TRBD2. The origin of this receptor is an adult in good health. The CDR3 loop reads CASSQEIGLANEQFF. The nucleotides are TGTGCCAGCAGCCAAGAGATCGGACTAGCCAATGAGCAGTTCTTC.